These 16 T cell receptor beta chains originate from one sample sequenced in a study of neurological immune-mediated disorders. TCRdb used MiXCR to reprocess the 5' RACE reads, holding one entry per CDR3 protein. The data show 65,000 to 75,000 distinct CDR3 sequences, with under 5.5% seen just once and about 2% held by the top ten. Specimen: PBMCs. The receptors were gathered from a woman in her seventies with multiple sclerosis.

A remark on this clonotype: A read error may be the cause here, since a much bigger clone is one base away. The gene calls are TRBV20-1 and TRBJ1-5, with TRBD1 matching over 9 bases. The CDR3 loop spans 13 amino acids. Germline CDR1 DFQATT, CDR2 SNEGSKA (reference sequence). The CDR3 nucleotides are TGCAGTGCTCGGACAGGGGTGATTCAGCACCAGCATTTT. It yields the protein CSARTGVIQHQHF.

This clonotype has ten or more counts. This chain uses TRBV7-2 with TRBJ1-1, with D hard to call. Germline CDR1 reads SGHTA; CDR2 reads FQGNSA. The CDR3 has 13 amino acids. With 2 bases removed from V and 5 bases from J, the gap between germline ends came to 9 bases. CDR3 coding DNA: TGTGCCAGCAGCTTACTGGGAAGTACTGAAGCTTTCTTT. It specifies CASSLLGSTEAFF.

The table lists this clonotype with many counts. The chain joins TRBV5-5 to TRBJ2-1; D is perhaps TRBD1 (5 bases). The germline CDR1 and CDR2 sequences are SGHKS and YYEKEE (reference sequence). This CDR3 is built from 14 residues. The ends were cut back, 2 bases at V and 8 bases at J, with 14 bases in the middle. The DNA of the CDR3 is TGTGCCAGCAGCTTAGCAGGGCGGTACGATGAGCAGTTCTTC. This sequence encodes CASSLAGRYDEQFF.

This clonotype occurred many times. The CDR3 is CASSPDRGAGPQHF. Here the CDR3 DNA reads TGTGCCAGCTCCCCGGACAGGGGAGCCGGACCCCAGCATTTT. The chain employs TRBV18 and TRBJ1-5, with TRBD1 matching 9 bases. The length of the CDR3 is 14 residues. J lost 10 bases, V lost 6 bases, and 10 bases had no gene match. Germline V gives CDR1 KGHSH, CDR2 LQKENI.

This clonotype showed up just a few times. The genes are TRBV12-3 or TRBV12-4 and TRBJ2-7; 7 bases line up with TRBD1. This CDR3 region has 13 residues. J gave up 2 bases and V 3 bases, and 1 base lay outside the gene matches. The CDR3: CASSFQGAYEQYF. The CDR3, as DNA: TGTGCCAGCAGTTTTCAGGGGGCCTACGAGCAGTACTTC.

In this sample, this clonotype turned up many times. The rearrangement links TRBV5-1 to TRBJ2-1, with 11 bases that match TRBD2. The CDR3 runs 15 residues. Germline CDR1 and CDR2: SGHRS and YFSETQ. Trimming removed 0 bases from V and 7 bases from J; junction bases left unmatched: 3. The CDR3 DNA follows: TGCGCCAGCAGCTTGGAACTAGCGGGAGTGAATGAGCAGTTCTTC. As protein: CASSLELAGVNEQFF.

This clonotype showed up many times. V gene TRBV5-1 combines with J gene TRBJ2-1; 7 nucleotides match TRBD2. The CDR3 runs 15 residues. Germline lookup yields CDR1 SGHRS and CDR2 YFSETQ. J gave up 4 bases and V 0 bases, and 4 bases lay outside the gene matches. The DNA of the CDR3 is TGCGCCAGCAGCTTGGCTAGCGGTTCTTACAATGAGCAGTTCTTC. This encodes CASSLASGSYNEQFF. Based on the CDR3 plus reference TRBV5-1 and TRBJ2-1, the full variable domain is KAGVTQTPRYLIKTRGQQVTLSCSPISGHRSVSWYQQTPGQGLQFLFEYFSETQRNKGNFPGRFSGRQFSNSRSEMNVSTLELGDSALYLCASSLASGSYNEQFFGPGTRLTVL.

The chain has TRBV12-3 or TRBV12-4 and TRBJ2-1, with 10 bases matching TRBD2. The CDR3 is 17 amino acids. Trimming removed 1 base from V and 0 bases from J; junction bases left unmatched: 3. CDR3 region: CASSLEASGGSYNEQFF. The CDR3, as DNA: TGTGCCAGCAGTTTAGAAGCTAGCGGGGGCTCCTACAATGAGCAGTTCTTC.

The V and J genes are TRBV12-3 or TRBV12-4 and TRBJ2-2; the D is unclear. The germline V and J ends were trimmed by 5 bases and 7 bases, with 11 bases remaining between them. The CDR3 totals 13 residues. CDR3 sequence (DNA): TGTGCCAGCAGTCCCCTAGAGCGCGGGGAGCTGTTTTTT. It encodes CASSPLERGELFF.

In this sample, this clonotype turned up once. The DNA is omitted, as the CDR3 cannot be located on it reliably, and the CDR3 follows TCRdb's listing. The chain has TRBV13 and TRBJ1-4; TRBD1, the table's D call, lacks a check against the DNA. The CDR3 is 22 amino acids in total, end residues counted. CDR1 is PRHDT, CDR2 FYEKMQ, per germline (reference sequence). CDR3 sequence reads: CASSFYICSARNTGRFNEKLFF.

This clonotype was seen many times. V and J are TRBV7-2 and TRBJ1-1, with D hard to call. V shed 0 bases and J shed 6 bases, with 20 bases lying between them. This CDR3 has 17 amino acids. Germline V lookup: CDR1 SGHTA, CDR2 FQGNSA. Written as DNA, the CDR3 is TGTGCCAGCAGCTTAGCGATTCTTCGGGGTCCGAGCGCTGAAGCTTTCTTT. Its protein is CASSLAILRGPSAEAFF. The full variable domain, completed using reference TRBV7-2 and TRBJ1-1, is GAGVSQSPSNKVTEKGKDVELRCDPISGHTALYWYRQSLGQGLEFLIYFQGNSAPDKSGLPSDRFSAERTGGSVSTLTIQRTQQEDSAVYLCASSLAILRGPSAEAFFGQGTRLTVV.

This clonotype was counted many times. V usage is TRBV11-2 and J usage is TRBJ2-3, with TRBD2 matching 7 bases. Germline CDR1 and CDR2: SGHAT and FQNNGV. Losses at the gene ends were 5 bases for V and 3 bases for J; bases not matched to a gene: 8. The CDR3 consists of 15 residues. Here the CDR3 reads CASSRRGERTDTQYF. DNA for the CDR3: TGTGCCAGCAGCCGACGGGGGGAGCGTACAGATACGCAGTATTTT.

This clonotype was counted many times. This CDR3 is CASSTGGGGSYEQYF. CDR3 bases: TGTGCCAGCAGCACGGGGGGCGGAGGCTCCTACGAGCAGTACTTC. The rearrangement joins TRBV6-5 to TRBJ2-7; maybe TRBD2 (7 bases). Germline V gene lookup returns CDR1 MNHEY and CDR2 SVGAGI. The CDR3 sequence is 15 residues long. V dropped 6 bases and J dropped 0 bases, with 15 bases sitting between them.

This clonotype appeared many times. The chain employs TRBV20-1 and TRBJ2-7, with D possibly TRBD1 on 5 matching bases. The germline CDR1 and CDR2 sequences are DFQATT and SNEGSKA (reference sequence). This CDR3 is built from 14 residues. The ends were cut back, 1 base at V and 0 bases at J, with 10 bases in the middle. Here the CDR3 DNA reads TGCAGTGCTAGAGGGGGCCGGAGCTCCTACGAGCAGTACTTC. Protein sequence: CSARGGRSSYEQYF.

This clonotype was seen at least ten times. The V call is TRBV7-9, the J call TRBJ1-1; 7 bases are a match to TRBD1. Losses at the gene ends were 4 bases for V and 0 bases for J; bases not matched to a gene: 8. The CDR3 contains 16 residues. Germline CDR1 and CDR2: SEHNR and FQNEAQ (reference sequence). Here the CDR3 DNA reads TGTGCCAGCAGCTCCCGGGACAGAATTATGAACACTGAAGCTTTCTTT. This gives the protein CASSSRDRIMNTEAFF.

The table lists this clonotype with many counts. V and J are TRBV12-3 or TRBV12-4 and TRBJ1-2, with D uncertain. CDR3 length: 12 amino acids. V lost 2 bases and J lost 8, with 9 bases in between. This chain's CDR3 is CASSLQQVGYTF. CDR3 sequence (DNA): TGTGCCAGCAGTTTACAACAAGTGGGCTACACCTTC.